This TCR beta chain was captured in a study of T cells in Graves' hyperthyroidism and ophthalmopathy. Points on this clonotype: Its antigen is unknown.

Amplified TCR beta CDR3 regions derived from RNA transcripts. Carried out on the TCR CDR3, a first-round RT-PCR used the HTBI primer set. TCRdb ran MiXCR on the multiplex PCR reads and lists one entry per CDR3 protein. The sample holds 90,000 to 120,000 distinct CDR3 sequences; 16% are singletons and the top ten take under 45%. Hyperthyroidism patients were newly diagnosed, had disease duration under 2 months, and were aged 18 to 65 years. J lost 5 bases, V lost 3 bases, and 5 bases had no gene match. The CDR3 length is 15 residues. Per germline, CDR1 SGDLS and CDR2 YYNGEE. Whole-study findings and limits: Blood shared most expanded thyroid clonotypes above 0.001. Ophthalmopathy cases were set apart from stable hyperthyroidism by a 13 V-J model. The model's output predicted ophthalmopathy at a median of about 5.9 months prior to onset.

The TCR comes from a woman between 45 and 65 years old with Graves' hyperthyroidism. The specimen was blood. V usage is TRBV9 and J usage is TRBJ2-2; 9 positions agree with TRBD1. The CDR3 DNA is TGTGCCAGCAGCGCCTACAGGGGGCAAACCGGGGAGCTGTTTTTT. This codes for CASSAYRGQTGELFF.